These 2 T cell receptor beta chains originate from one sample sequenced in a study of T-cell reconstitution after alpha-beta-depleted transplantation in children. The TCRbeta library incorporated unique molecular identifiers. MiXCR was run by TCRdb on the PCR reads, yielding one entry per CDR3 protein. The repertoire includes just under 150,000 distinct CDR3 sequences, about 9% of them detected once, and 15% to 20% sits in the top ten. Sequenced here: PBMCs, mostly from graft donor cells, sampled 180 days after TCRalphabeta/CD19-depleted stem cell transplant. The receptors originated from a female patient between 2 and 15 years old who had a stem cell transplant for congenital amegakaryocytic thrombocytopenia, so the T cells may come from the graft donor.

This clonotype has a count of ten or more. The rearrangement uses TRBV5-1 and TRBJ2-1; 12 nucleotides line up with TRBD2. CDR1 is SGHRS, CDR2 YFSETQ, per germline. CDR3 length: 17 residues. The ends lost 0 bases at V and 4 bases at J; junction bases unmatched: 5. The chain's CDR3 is CASSLGLAGVTYNEQFF. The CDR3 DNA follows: TGCGCCAGCAGCTTGGGACTAGCGGGAGTTACTTACAATGAGCAGTTCTTC.

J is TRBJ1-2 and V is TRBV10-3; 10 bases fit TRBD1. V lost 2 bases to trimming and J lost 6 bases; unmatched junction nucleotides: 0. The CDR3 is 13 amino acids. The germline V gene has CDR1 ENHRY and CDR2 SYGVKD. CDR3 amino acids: CAISEGTGDGYTF. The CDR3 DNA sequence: TGTGCCATCAGTGAGGGGACAGGGGATGGCTACACCTTC.